The source of this TCR beta chain is a study of blood T cell repertoires in COVID-19. In the study overall: Both acute and convalescent COVID-19 samples were obtained from the United States, Italy and Spain. The cDNA or gDNA used as material had been derived from T cells, B-cell-depleted T cells, or PBMCs.

The method was immunoSEQ multiplex PCR; TCRdb's version includes in-frame clones alone and lacks a portion of them. The profile shows 150,000 to 200,000 clones, roughly 85% of them singletons. CDR3 length: 15 residues. Germline V gene sequence: CDR1 SGHRS, CDR2 YFSETQ. Germline trimming cut 4 bases from V and 5 bases from J; bases unmatched to any gene: 2. This chain uses TRBV5-1 with TRBJ2-5, with TRBD2 identical over 16 bases. The sequenced sample consisted of peripheral blood. The clonotype originates from a man aged 50-60 years with active or convalescent COVID-19. The CDR3 sequence: CASSPGLAGGETQYF. The CDR3 DNA sequence: TGCGCCAGCAGCCCGGGACTAGCGGGAGGGGAGACCCAGTACTTC.